The T cell receptor beta chain under discussion was sequenced for a study of T cell repertoires in cytomegalovirus infection. At the level of the study: Carrying CMV and the relevant HLA type showed in public TCR beta signatures.

There are a few counts of this clonotype. No antigen is known for it. Points from the study as a whole: Totalled public TCR beta family frequency picked out people who carried CMV plus the relevant HLA. CMV-specific HLA-C-restricted TCR beta clonotypes dominated the ex vivo response.

TCRdb reprocessed the reads via MiXCR and lists one record per CDR3 protein. The sample holds over 150,000 distinct CDR3 sequences, approximately 19% seen once. The CDR3 has 14 residues. Trimming removed 5 bases from V and 4 bases from J, with 14 bases in between. CDR1 is MNHEY and CDR2 is SMNVEV in the germline V gene (reference sequence). The chain joins TRBV27 to TRBJ1-2, with TRBD1 as a possible D gene (6 bases). The source is a human donor in good health (CMV status not recorded). Some clones in this sample may be carry-over from other donors' samples. The specimen was PBMCs. The CDR3 spells CASSLKGGIYGYTF. DNA of the CDR3: TGTGCCAGCAGTCTCAAAGGGGGGATCTATGGCTACACCTTC.